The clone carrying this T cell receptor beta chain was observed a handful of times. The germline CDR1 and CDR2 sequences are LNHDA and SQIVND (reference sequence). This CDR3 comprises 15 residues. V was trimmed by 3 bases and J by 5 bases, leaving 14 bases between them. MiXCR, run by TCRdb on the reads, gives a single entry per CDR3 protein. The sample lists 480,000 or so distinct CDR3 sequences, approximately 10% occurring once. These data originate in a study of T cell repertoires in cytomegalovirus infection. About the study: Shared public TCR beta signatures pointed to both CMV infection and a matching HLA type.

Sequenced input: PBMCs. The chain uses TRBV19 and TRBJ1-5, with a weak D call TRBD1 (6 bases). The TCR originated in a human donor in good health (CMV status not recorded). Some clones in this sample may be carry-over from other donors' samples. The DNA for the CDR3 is TGTGCCAGTAGTATGGTGGCAGGGGAATATCAGCCCCAGCATTTT. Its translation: CASSMVAGEYQPQHF.